Below are 28 T cell receptor beta chains sequenced from a single sample in a study of neurological immune-mediated disorders. TCRdb itself ran the 5' RACE reads through MiXCR, one entry per CDR3 protein. The sample gives some 95,000 distinct CDR3 sequences, around 3.3% of which show up once; roughly 6.4% is in the top ten. The sequenced sample was PBMCs. These receptors originate from a woman younger than 30 with multiple sclerosis.

A remark on this clonotype: A much bigger clone sits one base away, suggesting this may be a read error. The V and J genes are TRBV5-1 and TRBJ1-1; D is unclear. The V gene's germline CDR1 is SGHRS and CDR2 YFSETQ. The V end was cut by 4 bases, the J end by 6 bases, with 16 bases between. The CDR3 has 14 amino acids. CDR3 in amino acids: CASSPGNSQAEAFF. The CDR3 nucleotides read TGCGCCAGCAGCCCGGGAAACTCCCAGGCTGAAGCTTTCTTT.

There are many counts of this clonotype. The V and J genes are TRBV6-1 and TRBJ1-4, with no clear D. The CDR3 sequence is 14 residues long. CDR1 is MNHNS and CDR2 is SASEGT in the germline V gene. Trimming pared 5 bases from V and 2 bases from J, leaving 9 bases between. CDR3 amino acids: CASSQVFTNEKLFF. In DNA form, the CDR3 reads TGTGCCAGCAGTCAGGTTTTCACTAATGAAAAACTGTTTTTT.

In this sample, this clonotype turned up many times. V is TRBV7-2 and J is TRBJ1-5, with D unresolved. The germline gives CDR1 SGHTA, CDR2 FQGNSA. The V gene lost 3 bases and the J gene lost 4 bases, with 7 bases spanning the gap. The CDR3 runs to 13 residues. CDR3: CASSLLVNQPQHF. The CDR3, as DNA: TGTGCCAGCAGCTTGTTGGTGAATCAGCCCCAGCATTTT.

This clonotype was counted many times. The chain couples TRBV15 to TRBJ2-6, with D maybe TRBD2 (5 bases). Germline loops: CDR1 LNHNV, CDR2 YYDKDF (reference sequence). The CDR3 loop spans 13 amino acids. Trimming cost V 6 bases and J 4 bases, with 7 bases left between them. DNA for the CDR3: TGTGCCACCAGGGGGAGAGGGGCCAACGTCCTGACTTTC. Translation gives CATRGRGANVLTF.

In its sample, this clonotype was seen a few times. The V call is TRBV3-1, the J call TRBJ2-2; no clear D gene. This CDR3 is 13 amino acids long. Looked up from germline, CDR1 is LGHDT and CDR2 is YNNKEL (reference sequence). V was cut by 1 base and J by 5 bases, with 5 bases left in between. CDR3 residues: CASSQAVTGELFF. The CDR3 nucleotides read TGTGCCAGCAGCCAAGCAGTAACCGGGGAGCTGTTTTTT.

This clonotype was found many times. The J gene is TRBJ2-2, the V gene TRBV7-9; 9 bases map to TRBD2. The germline CDR1 and CDR2 sequences are SEHNR and FQNEAQ (reference sequence). The CDR3 spans 19 residues. J was trimmed by 3 bases and V by 0 bases; bases with no gene match: 11. Written as DNA, the CDR3 is TGTGCCAGCAGCTTAGCAAGGACTAGCGCCTACGGGGACACCGGGGAGCTGTTTTTT. Encoded protein: CASSLARTSAYGDTGELFF. The full variable domain, in which reference TRBV7-9 and TRBJ2-2 provide the parts outside the CDR3, is DTGVSQNPRHKITKRGQNVTFRCDPISEHNRLYWYRQTLGQGPEFLTYFQNEAQLEKSRLLSDRFSAERPKGSFSTLEIQRTEQGDSAMYLCASSLARTSAYGDTGELFFGEGSRLTVL.

This clonotype was recorded many times. This chain joins TRBV20-1 and TRBJ1-1; D remains unclear. The CDR3 is made up of 14 amino acids. Germline V gene data show CDR1 as DFQATT and CDR2 as SNEGSKA (reference sequence). V was clipped by 6 bases and J by 4 bases, with 18 bases between them. CDR3 DNA: TGCAGTGCCCCCCTCACCGTATCCGGCACTGAAGCTTTCTTT. Protein sequence: CSAPLTVSGTEAFF.

This clonotype was observed at least ten times. This chain joins TRBV20-1 and TRBJ2-1; D gene unclear. Germline V CDR1 and CDR2: DFQATT, SNEGSKA (reference sequence). The CDR3 has 11 residues. Trimming cost V 0 bases and J 10 bases, with 7 bases left between them. The CDR3 reads CSARDGREQFF. The DNA of the CDR3 is TGCAGTGCTAGAGATGGCAGGGAGCAGTTCTTC.

This clonotype occurred many times. The CDR3 nucleotides read TGTGCCAGCAGCTCGCCCACTGTAGCCAAAAACATTCAGTACTTC. Amino acid sequence: CASSSPTVAKNIQYF. The V gene is TRBV13, the J gene TRBJ2-4; D remains ambiguous. The CDR3 runs to 15 residues. Germline V CDR1 and CDR2: PRHDT, FYEKMQ (reference sequence). The V and J ends lost 4 bases and 0 bases respectively, with 10 bases between them.

This clonotype has ten or more counts. J is TRBJ1-1 and V is TRBV7-2, with 7 bases aligning to TRBD1. J was trimmed by 1 base and V by 8 bases; bases with no gene match: 10. Germline loops: CDR1 SGHTA, CDR2 FQGNSA. The CDR3 runs 15 residues. DNA of the CDR3: TGTGCCAGCCGAAGAGTGGGACAGACGAACACTGAAGCTTTCTTT. This translates into CASRRVGQTNTEAFF.

This clonotype appeared many times. The V gene is TRBV7-8, the J gene TRBJ2-7; TRBD2 is a possible D gene (5 bases). CDR3 length: 12 amino acids. V shed 5 bases and J shed 6 bases, with 11 bases lying between them. The germline CDR1 and CDR2 sequences are SGHVS and FQNEAQ. DNA of the CDR3: TGTGCCAGCAGCCTAGGACTCCTCGAGCAGTACTTC. This translates into CASSLGLLEQYF.

This clonotype was observed at least ten times. The genes are TRBV20-1 and TRBJ2-1; 8 nucleotides agree with TRBD2. Germline CDR1 and CDR2: DFQATT and SNEGSKA (reference sequence). The CDR3 is made up of 17 amino acids. V dropped 1 base and J dropped 2; count of bases not matched to a gene: 10. DNA of the CDR3: TGCAGTGCTAGAGGGCGGATGACACTAGCGGCCTACAATGAGCAGTTCTTC. Protein: CSARGRMTLAAYNEQFF.

This clonotype was detected many times. V and J are TRBV10-3 and TRBJ2-1, with TRBD2 matching 13 bases. CDR3 length equals 12 residues. Germline trimming cut 8 bases from V and 10 bases from J; bases unmatched to any gene: 2. Germline V CDR1 and CDR2: ENHRY, SYGVKD. As DNA, the CDR3 is TGTGCCATCGGACTAGCGGGAGACGAGCAGTTCTTC. It yields the protein CAIGLAGDEQFF.

The sample holds a few counts of this clonotype. The chain is built from TRBV19 and TRBJ2-7; 7 bases are a match to TRBD1. Germline trimming cut 7 bases from V and 13 bases from J; bases unmatched to any gene: 19. The germline CDR1 and CDR2 sequences are LNHDA and SQIVND (reference sequence). CDR3 length: 14 amino acids. The CDR3 reads CASNAGTEKIPAYF. The CDR3 DNA reads TGTGCCAGTAATGCCGGGACAGAGAAAATCCCAGCTTACTTC.

Ten or more counts support this clonotype. This sequence joins TRBV28 and TRBJ2-7; the match to TRBD1 covers 7 bases. CDR3 length: 15 residues. The junction had 12 bases not matched to a gene; V was cut back by 3 bases and J by 7 bases. Germline CDR1 reads MDHEN; CDR2 reads SYDVKM. The CDR3 coding sequence is TGTGCCAGCAGTTTTGGAGACAGGGTTTTTGAGGAGCAGTACTTC. This codes for CASSFGDRVFEEQYF.

This clonotype was detected ten times or more. The rearrangement links TRBV20-1 to TRBJ1-1, with D hard to call. Germline-derived CDR1 and CDR2 are DFQATT and SNEGSKA (reference sequence). CDR3 length equals 12 residues. Deletions cut 4 bases from V and 6 bases from J, with 12 bases between. The CDR3 nucleotides read TGCAGTGCTACCACACAAGGCCCTGAAGCTTTCTTT. It translates to CSATTQGPEAFF.

This clonotype was observed at least ten times. The rearrangement links TRBV30 to TRBJ2-7; D is unresolved. CDR3 size: 11 residues. Trimming stripped 2 bases from V and 1 base from J, with 3 bases between. Germline V gene lookup returns CDR1 GTSNPN and CDR2 SVGIG (reference sequence). The chain's CDR3 is CAWSRSYEQYF. For the CDR3, the DNA is TGTGCCTGGAGTAGGTCCTACGAGCAGTACTTC.

This clonotype was seen at least ten times. The rearrangement joins TRBV3-1 to TRBJ2-4; TRBD2 matches 15 bases. The junction had 5 bases not matched to a gene; V was cut back by 5 bases and J by 0 bases. The CDR3 sequence is 18 residues long. Germline CDR1 LGHDT, CDR2 YNNKEL (reference sequence). CDR3 in amino acids: CASSTGTSGGIAKNIQYF. The CDR3 region has the DNA TGTGCCAGCAGCACCGGGACTAGCGGGGGGATAGCCAAAAACATTCAGTACTTC.

Ten or more counts support this clonotype. This chain uses TRBV7-2 with TRBJ2-1; perhaps TRBD2 as D (6 bases). The CDR3 runs to 15 residues. Deletions cut 5 bases from V and 5 bases from J, with 16 bases between. Per germline, CDR1 SGHTA and CDR2 FQGNSA. The CDR3 DNA reads TGTGCCAGCAGCCCCGGGACTCCTTGGGACAATGAGCAGTTCTTC. Encoded protein: CASSPGTPWDNEQFF. Filled out from reference TRBV7-2 and TRBJ2-1, the complete variable domain reads GAGVSQSPSNKVTEKGKDVELRCDPISGHTALYWYRQSLGQGLEFLIYFQGNSAPDKSGLPSDRFSAERTGGSVSTLTIQRTQQEDSAVYLCASSPGTPWDNEQFFGPGTRLTVL.

This clonotype was detected ten times or more. The V and J genes are TRBV20-1 and TRBJ2-7; D call uncertain. Germline-derived CDR1 and CDR2 are DFQATT and SNEGSKA (reference sequence). The CDR3 is made up of 12 amino acids. Trimming took 2 bases from V and 2 from J, leaving 7 bases between them. Written as DNA, the CDR3 is TGCAGTGCTAGATACCAGGCCTACGAGCAGTACTTC. It translates to CSARYQAYEQYF.

This clonotype was found many times. This chain uses TRBV4-2 with TRBJ1-3; no clear D. This CDR3 region has 14 residues. Trimming stripped 6 bases from V and 3 bases from J, with 12 bases between. Germline V CDR1 and CDR2: LGHNA, YNFKEQ. This CDR3 is CASSPDAVGNTIYF. In nucleotides, the CDR3 is TGTGCCAGCAGTCCGGACGCGGTTGGAAACACCATATATTTT.

This clonotype was counted ten times or more. The DNA for the CDR3 is TGTGCCAGCAGCTTGGGTGCTAGCTCCCAAGAGACCCAGTACTTC. Translated: CASSLGASSQETQYF. The chain couples TRBV7-2 to TRBJ2-5; TRBD2 is a possible D gene (5 bases). V was cut by 3 bases and J by 1 base, with 12 bases left in between. CDR1 and CDR2 (germline): SGHTA, FQGNSA. The length of the CDR3 is 15 residues.

The sample holds many counts of this clonotype. This sequence joins TRBV20-1 and TRBJ2-3, with 13 bases aligning to TRBD2. The germline V gene encodes CDR1 DFQATT and CDR2 SNEGSKA (reference sequence). This CDR3 spans 16 amino acids. Unmatched junction bases numbered 1, after V lost 1 base and J lost 0 bases. In nucleotides, the CDR3 is TGCAGTGCTAGAGTACTAGCGGGGGGGAGCACAGATACGCAGTATTTT. Translation: CSARVLAGGSTDTQYF.

This clonotype was counted ten times or more. This chain connects TRBV10-3 to TRBJ2-2, with a weak D call TRBD2 (6 bases). CDR1 ENHRY and CDR2 SYGVKD come from the germline V gene. The CDR3 totals 15 residues. The V end lost 2 bases, the J end lost 5 bases, and 12 bases lay between the germline ends. The CDR3: CAISEGGTGTGELFF. The CDR3 nucleotides read TGTGCCATCAGTGAGGGAGGGACGGGGACCGGGGAGCTGTTTTTT.

This clonotype was recorded only once. A much larger clone sits a single nucleotide away, making a read error possible. Written as DNA, the CDR3 is TGTGACAGCAGTGAGCAGTTCTTC. It yields the protein CDSSEQFF. The gene calls are TRBV6-5 and TRBJ2-1, with unresolved D. The CDR3 loop spans 8 amino acids. Germline loops: CDR1 MNHEY, CDR2 SVGAGI.

There are many counts of this clonotype. The genes are TRBV5-1 and TRBJ1-2, with unresolved D. V lost 1 base and J 1 base, leaving 5 bases between the germline ends. Germline V lookup: CDR1 SGHRS, CDR2 YFSETQ. This CDR3 region has 13 residues. CDR3 nucleotides: TGCGCCAGCAGCTTGTTCAATAACTATGGCTACACCTTC. Its protein is CASSLFNNYGYTF.

The sample holds many counts of this clonotype. The chain has TRBV14 and TRBJ2-7; D remains ambiguous. Trimming stripped 2 bases from V and 3 bases from J, with 11 bases between. The CDR3 is 14 residues long. Per the germline V gene, CDR1 is SGHDN and CDR2 is FVKESK. The CDR3 DNA sequence: TGTGCCAGCAGCCAATCCGGCCCTTTCTACGAGCAGTACTTC. It is translated as CASSQSGPFYEQYF. The variable domain in full, with the rest retrieved from reference TRBV14 and TRBJ2-7, is EAGVTQFPSHSVIEKGQTVTLRCDPISGHDNLYWYRRVMGKEIKFLLHFVKESKQDESGMPNNRFLAERTGGTYSTLKVQPAELEDSGVYFCASSQSGPFYEQYFGPGTRLTVT.

This clonotype was detected ten times or more. The V and J genes are TRBV30 and TRBJ1-1; the D gene is possibly TRBD1 (5 bases). Germline assignment: CDR1 GTSNPN and CDR2 SVGIG (reference sequence). This CDR3 region has 12 residues. Trimming took off 0 bases at V and 11 bases at J, with 13 bases between the two ends. The CDR3 is CAWSVLGVGAFF. The CDR3 DNA reads TGTGCCTGGAGTGTACTGGGGGTGGGGGCTTTCTTT.